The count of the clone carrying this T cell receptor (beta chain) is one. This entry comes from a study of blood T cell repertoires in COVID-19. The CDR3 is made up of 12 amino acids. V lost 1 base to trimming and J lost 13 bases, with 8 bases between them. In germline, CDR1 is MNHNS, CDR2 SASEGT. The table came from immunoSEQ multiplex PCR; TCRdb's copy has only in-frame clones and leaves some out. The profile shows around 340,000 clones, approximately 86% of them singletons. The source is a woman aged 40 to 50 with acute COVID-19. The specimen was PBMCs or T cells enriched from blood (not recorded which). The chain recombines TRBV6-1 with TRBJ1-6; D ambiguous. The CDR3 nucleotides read TGTGCCAGCAGTGAAGATCCTTCCCCCCTCCACTTT. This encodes CASSEDPSPLHF.